Listed below are T cell receptor beta chains from one sample, sequenced in a study of blood T cell repertoires in COVID-19. Here immunoSEQ multiplex PCR was the method, and the copy in TCRdb shows in-frame clones only, minus some. The repertoire holds under 150,000 clones, 70% to 80% seen once, with around 25% in the top ten. Sequenced input: peripheral blood. The receptors were sampled from a human donor in a cohort sampled during active COVID-19. The CDR3 runs from the conserved cysteine through the conserved F or W. The D gene is left open where the match is weak. Not all rows give a size; the values are once, few, many and, for expanded clones, a class.

CDR3 DNA: TGTGCCAGCAGCGTAGGCCCGGGGACAGGGCTCTATGGCTACACCTTC; CDR3 protein: CASSVGPGTGLYGYTF; V gene: TRBV9; D gene: TRBD1; J gene: TRBJ1-2; clone size: -
CDR3 DNA: TGCGCCAGCAGCTTGTCTCAGGCCCCGACTGGCTACACCTTC; CDR3 protein: CASSLSQAPTGYTF; V gene: TRBV5-1; D gene: -; J gene: TRBJ1-2; clone size: -
CDR3 DNA: TGTGCCAGCAGCCAACGACAACTAGCGGGAGAAGCAGATACGCAGTATTTT; CDR3 protein: CASSQRQLAGEADTQYF; V gene: TRBV4-2; D gene: TRBD2; J gene: TRBJ2-3; clone size: -
CDR3 DNA: TGCGCCAGCAGCGGGATGCGGGGGCCCCAAGAGACCCAGTACTTC; CDR3 protein: CASSGMRGPQETQYF; V gene: TRBV5-1; D gene: -; J gene: TRBJ2-5; clone size: -
CDR3 DNA: TGTGCCAGCAGCCGCACCGGGACTAGCGGGCTCAGAGAGCAGTTCTTC; CDR3 protein: CASSRTGTSGLREQFF; V gene: TRBV28; D gene: TRBD2; J gene: TRBJ2-1; clone size: -
CDR3 DNA: TGTGCCAGCTCACCGACAGAATACGAGCAGTACTTC; CDR3 protein: CASSPTEYEQYF; V gene: TRBV18; D gene: -; J gene: TRBJ2-7; clone size: -
CDR3 DNA: TGTGCCAGCGGGACAGGGCCCGAACAAGATCAGCCCCAGCATTTT; CDR3 protein: CASGTGPEQDQPQHF; V gene: TRBV10-3; D gene: TRBD1; J gene: TRBJ1-5; clone size: -
CDR3 DNA: TGTGCCAGCAGCTTAGCTTTTGTGGGCAGGGCCGGCTCTGGGGCCAACGTCCTGACTTTC; CDR3 protein: CASSLAFVGRAGSGANVLTF; V gene: TRBV7-2; D gene: -; J gene: TRBJ2-6; clone size: few
CDR3 DNA: TGTGCCAGCAGGCCACAGGGGCTGCGTAACATTCAGTACTTC; CDR3 protein: CASRPQGLRNIQYF; V gene: TRBV28; D gene: TRBD1; J gene: TRBJ2-4; clone size: -
CDR3 DNA: TGTGCCAGCATGGGAAGCAGGGCCGGGGAGCTGTTTTTT; CDR3 protein: CASMGSRAGELFF; V gene: TRBV6-5; D gene: -; J gene: TRBJ2-2; clone size: -
CDR3 DNA: TGTGCCAGCAGCACGTCCGGGACAGGGAGGTGGCAGCCCCAGCATTTT; CDR3 protein: CASSTSGTGRWQPQHF; V gene: TRBV28; D gene: TRBD1; J gene: TRBJ1-5; clone size: -
CDR3 DNA: TGTGCCAGCTCTCCCGGGACAGGCGATAACTATGGCTACACCTTC; CDR3 protein: CASSPGTGDNYGYTF; V gene: TRBV18; D gene: TRBD1; J gene: TRBJ1-2; clone size: once